These 11 T cell receptor beta chains came from one sample sequenced in a study of blood T cell repertoires in COVID-19. Sequencing used immunoSEQ multiplex PCR; TCRdb keeps in-frame clones, though not all of them. The table has fewer than 600,000 clones, roughly 89% seen once; the top ten hold around 0.95%. The sequenced sample consisted of peripheral blood. Receptors originate from a man in his late teens or twenties with COVID-19, enrolled during active disease.

This sequence joins TRBV6-6 and TRBJ1-2; D call uncertain. The CDR3 contains 15 residues. CDR1 and CDR2 (germline): MNHNY, SVGAGI (reference sequence). Trimming took 8 bases from V and 6 from J, leaving 22 bases between them. Here the CDR3 DNA reads TGTGCCAGCCATAGATGGATCGGGAGGGAGCATGGCTACACCTTC. This gives the protein CASHRWIGREHGYTF.

The V gene is TRBV28, the J gene TRBJ1-3; D uncertain. Germline-derived CDR1 and CDR2 are MDHEN and SYDVKM. Trimming cost V 6 bases and J 6 bases, with 9 bases left between them. This CDR3 comprises 12 residues. The CDR3 DNA sequence: TGTGCCAGCAGGCCAACATTAAACACCATATATTTT. As protein: CASRPTLNTIYF.

This clone was found once. This chain uses TRBV5-1 with TRBJ2-7; D remains ambiguous. Germline V CDR1 and CDR2: SGHRS, YFSETQ. The CDR3 sequence is 15 residues long. V lost 4 bases, J lost 4 bases, and 18 bases lay in between. This CDR3 is CASSLELKGEYEQYF. The CDR3 bases are TGCGCCAGCAGCCTCGAACTTAAAGGAGAGTACGAGCAGTACTTC.

The chain carries TRBV24-1 and TRBJ2-1; possible D gene TRBD2, 6 bases. This CDR3 contains 14 residues. Trimming cost V 7 bases and J 4 bases, with 13 bases left between them. Germline CDR1 is KGHDR and CDR2 is SFDVKD. The CDR3 nucleotides read TGTGCCACCAGGGGGACGGGGAGGTACAATGAGCAGTTCTTC. This gives the protein CATRGTGRYNEQFF.

In its sample, this clone was seen a few times. The gene calls are TRBV5-1 and TRBJ1-3; D remains unclear. The V gene lost 4 bases and the J gene lost 0 bases, with 11 bases spanning the gap. CDR3 length: 15 residues. CDR1 is SGHRS and CDR2 is YFSETQ in the germline V gene. The DNA of the CDR3 is TGCGCCAGCAGCCCCGACGGGAGCTCTGGAAACACCATATATTTT. It codes for CASSPDGSSGNTIYF.

This chain uses TRBV6-1 with TRBJ2-1; 7 bases are shared with TRBD2. CDR3 length: 16 residues. V was pared by 0 bases and J by 5 bases, with 7 bases of the junction left unmatched. The germline gives CDR1 MNHNS, CDR2 SASEGT. The CDR3 bases are TGTGCCAGCAGTGAAGCCCCCGGGAGGCCTAACAATGAGCAGTTCTTC. Translated, it gives CASSEAPGRPNNEQFF.

This clone has just a few counts. The chain couples TRBV7-2 to TRBJ1-1; the D is unclear. Trimming stripped 1 base from V and 3 bases from J, with 6 bases between. Germline assignment: CDR1 SGHTA and CDR2 FQGNSA. This CDR3 comprises 13 residues. CDR3 sequence reads: CASSLVSYTEAFF. CDR3 coding DNA: TGTGCCAGCAGCTTAGTTTCGTACACTGAAGCTTTCTTT.

This clone was counted a single time. V and J are TRBV5-8 and TRBJ2-7, with D hard to call. The CDR3 runs to 13 residues. V lost 0 bases and J lost 3, with 7 bases in between. Germline CDR1 SGHTS, CDR2 YDEGEE. Here the CDR3 reads CASSLGNSYEQYF. DNA for the CDR3: TGTGCCAGCAGCTTGGGCAATAGCTACGAGCAGTACTTC.

The V call is TRBV6-1, the J call TRBJ1-1, with a weak D call TRBD1 (5 bases). V was pared by 3 bases and J by 1 base, with 12 bases between. CDR3 size: 15 residues. Germline CDR1 MNHNS, CDR2 SASEGT. The CDR3 spells CASSEHQGTNTEAFF. The CDR3 coding sequence is TGTGCCAGCAGTGAGCATCAGGGAACGAACACTGAAGCTTTCTTT.

The chain employs TRBV6-5 and TRBJ2-7, with D possibly matching TRBD2 (6 bases). With 2 bases removed from V and 2 bases from J, the gap between germline ends came to 10 bases. The CDR3 covers 14 residues. The germline V gene has CDR1 MNHEY and CDR2 SVGAGI. The CDR3 protein is CASSYGAGTYEQYF. The CDR3 DNA follows: TGTGCCAGCAGTTACGGGGCGGGGACCTACGAGCAGTACTTC.

The chain has TRBV3-1 (or the pseudogene TRBV3-2) and TRBJ1-2, with unresolved D. V was shortened by 5 bases and J by 5 bases, with 12 bases between the two germline ends. Germline-derived CDR1 and CDR2 are LGHDT and YNNKEL (reference sequence). The CDR3 sequence is 13 residues long. For the CDR3, the DNA is TGTGCCAGCAGCACCCGCAGGTCGTATGGCTACACCTTC. Translated: CASSTRRSYGYTF.